This is a list of T cell receptor beta chains from one sample in a study of shared clonotypes between healthy human individuals. Repertoires were generated with immunoSEQ multiplex PCR, while TCRdb's copy carries only in-frame clones and drops some. The sample shows hundreds of thousands of clones, 95% to 97% of them seen only once. Sequenced: naive CD4+ T cells sorted from blood. Receptors were obtained from a woman aged 30 to 39 in good health. Each CDR3 is given with its conserved first and last residue. D genes are given only for firm matches. Only some rows state a clone size, as once, few, many or a class for expanded clones.

D gene: TRBD1; clone size: once; V gene: TRBV5-1; J gene: TRBJ1-3; CDR3 protein: CASSPDRGYTIYF; CDR3 DNA: TGCGCCAGCAGCCCAGACAGGGGGTACACCATATATTTT
D gene: TRBD1; clone size: .; V gene: TRBV4-2; J gene: TRBJ1-2; CDR3 protein: CASSLDRVGYTF; CDR3 DNA: TGTGCCAGCAGCTTGGACAGGGTTGGCTACACCTTC
D gene: .; clone size: once; V gene: TRBV5-1; J gene: TRBJ2-1; CDR3 protein: CASSLSSEQFF; CDR3 DNA: TGCGCCAGCAGCTTGTCCAGTGAGCAGTTCTTC
D gene: TRBD2; clone size: .; V gene: TRBV5-6; J gene: TRBJ2-7; CDR3 protein: CASSFFAGVYEQYF; CDR3 DNA: TGTGCCAGCAGCTTTTTTGCGGGAGTTTACGAGCAGTACTTC
D gene: .; clone size: .; V gene: TRBV28; J gene: TRBJ2-7; CDR3 protein: CASSNTELYEQYF; CDR3 DNA: TGTGCCAGCAGCAACACGGAATTATACGAGCAGTACTTC
D gene: TRBD1; clone size: .; V gene: TRBV27; J gene: TRBJ2-6; CDR3 protein: CASSFRRPGQGGSGANVLTF; CDR3 DNA: TGTGCCAGCAGTTTCAGGCGCCCTGGACAGGGGGGGTCTGGGGCCAACGTCCTGACTTTC
D gene: .; clone size: .; V gene: TRBV19; J gene: TRBJ2-2; CDR3 protein: CASKNTGELFF; CDR3 DNA: TGTGCCAGTAAAAATACCGGGGAGCTGTTTTTT
D gene: TRBD1; clone size: .; V gene: TRBV9; J gene: TRBJ1-1; CDR3 protein: CASSVSGTQGGAFF; CDR3 DNA: TGTGCCAGCAGCGTATCAGGAACACAGGGGGGAGCTTTCTTT
D gene: .; clone size: .; V gene: TRBV6-6; J gene: TRBJ1-1; CDR3 protein: CASSPNRGNTEAFF; CDR3 DNA: TGTGCCAGCAGCCCTAACCGAGGGAACACTGAAGCTTTCTTT
D gene: .; clone size: .; V gene: TRBV5-1; J gene: TRBJ2-7; CDR3 protein: CASSSWSSYEQYF; CDR3 DNA: TGCGCCAGCAGCAGCTGGAGCTCCTACGAGCAGTACTTC
D gene: TRBD2; clone size: once; V gene: TRBV9; J gene: TRBJ2-3; CDR3 protein: CASSQSPGTSGITDTQYF; CDR3 DNA: TGTGCCAGCAGCCAAAGCCCCGGGACTAGCGGGATTACAGATACGCAGTATTTT
D gene: TRBD1; clone size: .; V gene: TRBV2; J gene: TRBJ1-1; CDR3 protein: CASSGQVMNTEAFF; CDR3 DNA: TGTGCCAGCAGCGGACAGGTGATGAACACTGAAGCTTTCTTT
D gene: .; clone size: .; V gene: TRBV11-2; J gene: TRBJ1-2; CDR3 protein: CASSLALRGGNYGYTF; CDR3 DNA: TGTGCCAGCAGCTTAGCCCTCCGTGGGGGTAACTATGGCTACACCTTC
D gene: .; clone size: .; V gene: TRBV18; J gene: TRBJ1-5; CDR3 protein: CASSPSGYGQPQHF; CDR3 DNA: TGTGCCAGCTCACCATCAGGGTATGGTCAGCCCCAGCATTTT
D gene: TRBD1; clone size: .; V gene: TRBV30; J gene: TRBJ1-6; CDR3 protein: CAWSVRDRQGNSPLHF; CDR3 DNA: TGTGCCTGGAGTGTACGGGACAGACAGGGTAATTCACCCCTCCACTTT
D gene: TRBD1; clone size: few; V gene: TRBV29-1; J gene: TRBJ1-5; CDR3 protein: CSVRTGVQPQHF; CDR3 DNA: TGCAGCGTTAGGACAGGGGTCCAGCCCCAGCATTTT
D gene: .; clone size: .; V gene: TRBV6-6; J gene: TRBJ1-2; CDR3 protein: CAVSGVPVYGYTF; CDR3 DNA: TGTGCCGTCTCAGGGGTACCGGTCTATGGCTACACCTTC
D gene: .; clone size: .; V gene: TRBV27; J gene: TRBJ1-3; CDR3 protein: CASSLLSGQLSGNTIYF; CDR3 DNA: TGTGCCAGCAGTTTACTTTCGGGACAACTCTCTGGAAACACCATATATTTT
D gene: .; clone size: .; V gene: TRBV11-2; J gene: TRBJ2-5; CDR3 protein: CASSPPNQETQYF; CDR3 DNA: TGTGCCAGCAGCCCGCCAAATCAAGAGACCCAGTACTTC
D gene: TRBD2; clone size: .; V gene: TRBV19; J gene: TRBJ2-1; CDR3 protein: CASSIDLHGLAGSDNEQFF; CDR3 DNA: TGTGCCAGTAGTATAGATCTTCACGGACTAGCGGGGTCCGACAATGAGCAGTTCTTC
D gene: .; clone size: .; V gene: TRBV9; J gene: TRBJ2-7; CDR3 protein: CASSPSGSLYEQYF; CDR3 DNA: TGTGCCAGCAGCCCGTCGGGCTCCCTCTACGAGCAGTACTTC
D gene: .; clone size: .; V gene: TRBV2; J gene: TRBJ1-3; CDR3 protein: CASSLPRGGRNTIYF; CDR3 DNA: TGTGCCAGCAGCCTCCCACGAGGCGGCAGAAACACCATATATTTT
D gene: .; clone size: .; V gene: TRBV19; J gene: TRBJ2-3; CDR3 protein: CASSVPPVASTDTQYF; CDR3 DNA: TGTGCCAGTAGTGTACCCCCGGTCGCTAGCACAGATACGCAGTATTTT
D gene: .; clone size: .; V gene: TRBV4-1; J gene: TRBJ2-7; CDR3 protein: CASSLDAREAYEQYF; CDR3 DNA: TGCGCCAGCAGCCTGGACGCACGGGAAGCCTACGAGCAGTACTTC
D gene: TRBD2; clone size: .; V gene: TRBV28; J gene: TRBJ2-7; CDR3 protein: CASSLSLAGGLGEQYF; CDR3 DNA: TGTGCCAGCAGTTTATCCCTAGCGGGAGGGCTCGGGGAGCAGTACTTC
D gene: .; clone size: .; V gene: TRBV4-2; J gene: TRBJ2-7; CDR3 protein: CASSQVARQGYEQYF; CDR3 DNA: TGTGCCAGCAGCCAAGTGGCGCGGCAAGGGTACGAGCAGTACTTC
D gene: .; clone size: .; V gene: TRBV7-2; J gene: TRBJ2-2; CDR3 protein: CASSLTKVLGDTGELFF; CDR3 DNA: TGTGCCAGCAGCCTCACAAAGGTGCTTGGGGACACCGGGGAGCTGTTTTTT
D gene: .; clone size: .; V gene: TRBV11-1; J gene: TRBJ2-7; CDR3 protein: CASSLAWAGDYEQYF; CDR3 DNA: TGTGCCAGCAGCTTAGCCTGGGCAGGAGATTACGAGCAGTACTTC
D gene: .; clone size: .; V gene: TRBV5-1; J gene: TRBJ1-1; CDR3 protein: CASSFGQNTEAFF; CDR3 DNA: TGCGCCAGCAGCTTCGGACAGAACACTGAAGCTTTCTTT
D gene: .; clone size: .; V gene: TRBV5-6; J gene: TRBJ2-7; CDR3 protein: CASSLFGQDLYEQYF; CDR3 DNA: TGTGCCAGCAGCTTGTTTGGCCAGGACCTTTACGAGCAGTACTTC
D gene: .; clone size: .; V gene: TRBV18; J gene: TRBJ2-7; CDR3 protein: CATSRGATYEQYF; CDR3 DNA: TGTGCCACCTCGCGGGGCGCGACCTACGAGCAGTACTTC
D gene: TRBD1; clone size: .; V gene: TRBV28; J gene: TRBJ2-7; CDR3 protein: CASSPYTGGDEQYF; CDR3 DNA: TGTGCCAGCAGCCCATACACAGGGGGCGACGAGCAGTACTTC
D gene: TRBD1; clone size: .; V gene: TRBV6-6; J gene: TRBJ2-7; CDR3 protein: CASSYSTGGPTYEQYF; CDR3 DNA: TGTGCCAGCAGTTATTCTACAGGGGGGCCGACCTACGAGCAGTACTTC
D gene: .; clone size: .; V gene: TRBV18; J gene: TRBJ2-3; CDR3 protein: CASSNKGTQYF; CDR3 DNA: TGTGCCAGCTCAAATAAGGGCACGCAGTATTTT